The source of this T cell receptor (beta chain) is a study of shared clonotypes between healthy human individuals. Looking at the study overall: Aged 18 to 49, the donors were a couple of women and a few men.

Regarding the study as a whole: Some naive CD4 clonotypes, around 4.9%, turned up in common across a few donors. Non-shared clonotypes were found to have lower generation probabilities than the clonotypes that were shared by all four of the sorted-subset donors.

Sequencing used immunoSEQ multiplex PCR; TCRdb keeps in-frame clones, though not all of them. The sample lists approximately 500,000 clones; approximately 95% were seen once. With regard to this clone: Its antigen remains unidentified.

There are 16 residues in the CDR3. Trimming took 4 bases from V and 4 from J; bases not matched to a gene: 10. CDR1 SGHRS and CDR2 YFSETQ come from the germline V gene. The TCR comes from a woman aged 25-40 years in good health. The rearrangement links TRBV5-1 to TRBJ2-3, with TRBD2 matching 9 bases. What was sequenced was naive CD4+ T cells sorted from blood. Subset indicated: CD45RA+ positively selected. CDR3 sequence: CASSPRSAGGADTQYF. The DNA of the CDR3 is TGCGCCAGCAGCCCCCGATCGGCGGGAGGGGCAGATACGCAGTATTTT.